This T cell receptor beta chain was recorded in a study of T cells after yellow fever vaccination. The CDR3 loop spans 15 amino acids. After removal of 4 bases from V and 5 bases from J, the junction contained 5 bases not matched to a gene. Germline V gives CDR1 MNHEY, CDR2 SVGAGI. A few counts support this clonotype. MiXCR, run by TCRdb on the 5' RACE reads, gives a single entry per CDR3 protein. The profile shows approximately 300,000 distinct CDR3 sequences, over 8.5% of them singletons. Sequenced here: CD4+ T cells sorted from PBMCs, sampled 45 days after the yellow fever booster vaccination. This TCR was sampled from a man between 18 and 29 years old who received the YFV17D yellow fever vaccine. The V and J genes are TRBV6-5 and TRBJ2-3; 11 nucleotides align to TRBD1. DNA of the CDR3: TGTGCCAGCAGTTGGACAGGGGGCGCAGGAGATACGCAGTATTTT. Translating gives CASSWTGGAGDTQYF.